This T cell receptor beta chain was captured by sequencing in a study of control samples from healthy donors and cancer patients. Method: immunoSEQ multiplex PCR; TCRdb's copy keeps in-frame clones and lacks some. The sample lists under 450,000 clones; 90% were seen once. The CDR3 is made up of 14 amino acids. Germline V gene lookup returns CDR1 KGHDR and CDR2 SFDVKD. Germline trimming cut 8 bases from V and 6 bases from J; bases unmatched to any gene: 6. The sequence was collected from a man aged 40-49 years with head and neck cancer. The chain links TRBV24-1 to TRBJ2-2, with 9 nucleotides matching TRBD1. The sequencing sample was made of PBMCs. The chain's CDR3 is CATMDRGTAGELFF. CDR3 DNA: TGTGCCACCATGGACAGGGGAACGGCCGGGGAGCTGTTTTTT.